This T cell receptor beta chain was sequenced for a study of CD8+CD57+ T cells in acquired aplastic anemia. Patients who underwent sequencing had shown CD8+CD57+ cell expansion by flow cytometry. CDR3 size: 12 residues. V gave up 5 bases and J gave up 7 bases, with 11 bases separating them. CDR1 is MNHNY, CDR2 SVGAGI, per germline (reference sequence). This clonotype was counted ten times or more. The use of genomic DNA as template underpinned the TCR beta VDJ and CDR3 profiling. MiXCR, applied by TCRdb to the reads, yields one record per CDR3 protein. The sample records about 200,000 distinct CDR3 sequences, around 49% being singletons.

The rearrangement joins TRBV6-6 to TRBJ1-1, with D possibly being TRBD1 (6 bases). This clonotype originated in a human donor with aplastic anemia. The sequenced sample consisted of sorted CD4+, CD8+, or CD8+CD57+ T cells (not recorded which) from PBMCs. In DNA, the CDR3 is TGTGCCAGCAGTCCCCAGGGGATTGAAGCTTTCTTT. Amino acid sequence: CASSPQGIEAFF.